This entry concerns a single T cell receptor (beta chain). Antigen specificity is unknown. The entry originates in a study of blood T cells in healthy people across ages. Study-wide results and caveats: CMV status of donors was unknown, possibly confounding expanded clonotype changes.

Together with a sample-barcoded 5' primer, a J-beta primer mix was included in a second PCR lasting about 6 to 11 cycles. TCRdb itself ran the 5' RACE reads through MiXCR, one entry per CDR3 protein. The sample holds 1.5 million to 2 million distinct CDR3 sequences, around half seen once. This receptor was taken from a woman in her thirties or forties in good health. Source material: blood.

CDR3 sequence reads: CASSQGTILWETQYF. The CDR3, as DNA: TGTGCCAGCAGCCAGGGGACCATTTTGTGGGAGACCCAGTACTTC. This chain joins TRBV7-2 and TRBJ2-7; D might be TRBD1 (6 bases). The J call may be wrong; the DNA end is better matched by TRBJ2-5. The CDR3 totals 15 residues. The germline V gene has CDR1 SGHTA and CDR2 FQGNSA.